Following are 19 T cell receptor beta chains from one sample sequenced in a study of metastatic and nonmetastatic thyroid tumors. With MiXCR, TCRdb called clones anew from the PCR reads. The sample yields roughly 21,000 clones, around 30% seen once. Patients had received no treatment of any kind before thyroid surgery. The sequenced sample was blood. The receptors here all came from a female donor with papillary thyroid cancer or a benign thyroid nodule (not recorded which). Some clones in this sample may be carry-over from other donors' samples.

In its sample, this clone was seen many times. The CDR3 sequence: CAISEQDRVTYEQYF. The CDR3 DNA reads as TGTGCCATCAGTGAACAGGACAGGGTAACATACGAGCAGTACTTC. This chain joins TRBV10-3 and TRBJ2-7; 8 nucleotides agree with TRBD1. Unmatched junction bases numbered 8, after V lost 3 bases and J lost 4 bases. The germline V gene has CDR1 ENHRY and CDR2 SYGVKD. CDR3 length: 15 amino acids.

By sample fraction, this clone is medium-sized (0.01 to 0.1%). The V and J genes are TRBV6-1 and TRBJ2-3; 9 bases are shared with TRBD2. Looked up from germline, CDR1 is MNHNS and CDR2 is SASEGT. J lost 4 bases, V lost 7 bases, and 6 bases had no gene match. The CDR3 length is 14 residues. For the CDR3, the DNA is TGTGCCAGCAATGGGGCGGGAGGGGCAGATACGCAGTATTTT. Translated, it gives CASNGAGGADTQYF.

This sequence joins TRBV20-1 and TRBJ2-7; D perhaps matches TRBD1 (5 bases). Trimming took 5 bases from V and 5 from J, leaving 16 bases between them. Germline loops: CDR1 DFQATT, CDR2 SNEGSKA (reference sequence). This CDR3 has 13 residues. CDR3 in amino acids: CSAGQGFQDEQYF. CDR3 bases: TGCAGTGCTGGGCAGGGATTCCAGGACGAGCAGTACTTC.

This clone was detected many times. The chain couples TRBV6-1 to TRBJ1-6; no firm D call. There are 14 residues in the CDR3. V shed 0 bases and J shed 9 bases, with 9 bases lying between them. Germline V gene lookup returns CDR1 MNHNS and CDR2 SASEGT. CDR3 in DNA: TGTGCCAGCAGTGAAGCAGACAATGTTTCACCCCTCCACTTT. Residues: CASSEADNVSPLHF.

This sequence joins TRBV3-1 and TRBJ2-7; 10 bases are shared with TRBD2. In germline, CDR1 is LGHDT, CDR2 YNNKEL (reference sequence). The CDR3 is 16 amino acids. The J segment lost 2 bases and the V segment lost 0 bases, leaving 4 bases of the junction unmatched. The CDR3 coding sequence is TGTGCCAGCAGCCAAGAACGGCTAGCGGGAGCCTACGAGCAGTACTTC. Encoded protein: CASSQERLAGAYEQYF.

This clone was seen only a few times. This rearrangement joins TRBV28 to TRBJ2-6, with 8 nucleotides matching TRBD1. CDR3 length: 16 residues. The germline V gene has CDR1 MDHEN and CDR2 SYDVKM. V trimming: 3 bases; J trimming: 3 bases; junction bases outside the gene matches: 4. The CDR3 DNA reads TGTGCCAGCAGTTTCGCAGGGGGCGGTGGGGCCAACGTCCTGACTTTC. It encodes CASSFAGGGGANVLTF.

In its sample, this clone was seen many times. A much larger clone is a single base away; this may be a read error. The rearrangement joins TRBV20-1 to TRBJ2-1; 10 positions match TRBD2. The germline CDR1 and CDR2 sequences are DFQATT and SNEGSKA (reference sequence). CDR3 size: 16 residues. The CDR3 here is CSASLASGSSDNEQFF. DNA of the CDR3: TGCAGTGCTAGCCTGGCTAGCGGGAGCTCCGACAATGAGCAGTTCTTC.

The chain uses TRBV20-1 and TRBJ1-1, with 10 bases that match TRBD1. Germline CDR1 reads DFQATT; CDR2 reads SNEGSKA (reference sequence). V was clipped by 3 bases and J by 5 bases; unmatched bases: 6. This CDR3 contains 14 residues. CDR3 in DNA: TGCAGTGCTAGGGGGGACAGGGGAATGACTGAAGCTTTCTTT. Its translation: CSARGDRGMTEAFF.

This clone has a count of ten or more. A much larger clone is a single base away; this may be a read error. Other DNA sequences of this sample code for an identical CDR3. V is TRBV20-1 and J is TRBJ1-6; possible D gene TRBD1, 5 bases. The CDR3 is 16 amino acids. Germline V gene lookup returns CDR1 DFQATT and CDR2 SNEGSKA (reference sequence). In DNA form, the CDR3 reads TGCAGTGCTAGAGATCAAATACAGGAAAATAATTCGCCCCTCCACTTT. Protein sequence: CSARDQIQENNSPLHF.

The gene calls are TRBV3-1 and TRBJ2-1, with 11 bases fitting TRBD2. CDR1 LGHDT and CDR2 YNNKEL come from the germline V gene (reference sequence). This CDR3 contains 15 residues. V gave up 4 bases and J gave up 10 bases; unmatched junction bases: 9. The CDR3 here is CASSPLAGGYSEQFF. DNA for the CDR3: TGTGCCAGCAGCCCGCTAGCGGGGGGATACTCCGAGCAGTTCTTC.

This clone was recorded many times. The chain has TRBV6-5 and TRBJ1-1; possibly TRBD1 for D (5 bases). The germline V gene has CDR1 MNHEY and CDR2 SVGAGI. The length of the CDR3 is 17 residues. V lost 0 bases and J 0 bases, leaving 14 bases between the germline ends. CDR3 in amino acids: CASSYSFGRGMNTEAFF. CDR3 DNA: TGTGCCAGCAGTTACTCCTTTGGTCGGGGCATGAACACTGAAGCTTTCTTT.

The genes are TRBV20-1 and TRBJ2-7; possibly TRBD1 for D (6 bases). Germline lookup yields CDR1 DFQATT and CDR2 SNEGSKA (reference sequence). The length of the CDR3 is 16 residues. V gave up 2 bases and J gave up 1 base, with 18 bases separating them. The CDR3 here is CSARIQGMWGSYEQYF. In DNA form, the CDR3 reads TGCAGTGCTAGAATTCAGGGGATGTGGGGGTCCTACGAGCAGTACTTC.

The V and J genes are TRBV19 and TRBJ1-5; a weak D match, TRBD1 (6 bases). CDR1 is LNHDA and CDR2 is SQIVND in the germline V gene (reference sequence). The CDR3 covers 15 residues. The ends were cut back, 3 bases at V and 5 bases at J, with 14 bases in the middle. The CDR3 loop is CASSMGARLDQPQHF. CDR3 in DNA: TGTGCCAGTAGTATGGGGGCAAGACTGGATCAGCCCCAGCATTTT.

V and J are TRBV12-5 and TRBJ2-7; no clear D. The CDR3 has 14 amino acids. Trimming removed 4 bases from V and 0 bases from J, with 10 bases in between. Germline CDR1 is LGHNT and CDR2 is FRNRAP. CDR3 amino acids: CASGSRFLSYEQYF. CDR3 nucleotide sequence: TGTGCTAGTGGTTCCAGATTCCTCTCCTACGAGCAGTACTTC.

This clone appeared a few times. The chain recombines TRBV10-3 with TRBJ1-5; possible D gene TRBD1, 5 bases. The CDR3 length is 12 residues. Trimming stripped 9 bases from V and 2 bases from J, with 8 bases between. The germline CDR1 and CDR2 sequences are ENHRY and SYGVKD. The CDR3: CAMGEGNQPQHF. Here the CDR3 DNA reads TGTGCCATGGGGGAGGGCAATCAGCCCCAGCATTTT.

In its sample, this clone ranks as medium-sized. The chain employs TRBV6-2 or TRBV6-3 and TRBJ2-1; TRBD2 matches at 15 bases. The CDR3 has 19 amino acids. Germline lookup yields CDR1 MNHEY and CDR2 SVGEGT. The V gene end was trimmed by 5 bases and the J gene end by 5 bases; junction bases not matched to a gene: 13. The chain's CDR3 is CASSTYPGLAGGLHNEQFF. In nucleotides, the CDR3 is TGTGCCAGCAGTACATATCCGGGACTAGCGGGAGGCTTACACAATGAGCAGTTCTTC.

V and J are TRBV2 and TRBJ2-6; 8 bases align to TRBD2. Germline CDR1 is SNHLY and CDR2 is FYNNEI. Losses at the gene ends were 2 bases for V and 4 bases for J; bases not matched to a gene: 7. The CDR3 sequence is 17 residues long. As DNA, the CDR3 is TGTGCCAGCAGTGAATCGGGGGGGCCTTTCGGGGCCAACGTCCTGACTTTC. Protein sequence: CASSESGGPFGANVLTF.

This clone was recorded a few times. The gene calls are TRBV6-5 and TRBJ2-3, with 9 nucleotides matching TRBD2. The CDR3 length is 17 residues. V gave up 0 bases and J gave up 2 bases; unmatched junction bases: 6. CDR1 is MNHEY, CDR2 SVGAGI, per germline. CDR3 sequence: CASSYSSSGIFTDTQYF. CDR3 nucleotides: TGTGCCAGCAGTTACTCATCTAGCGGGATTTTCACAGATACGCAGTATTTT.

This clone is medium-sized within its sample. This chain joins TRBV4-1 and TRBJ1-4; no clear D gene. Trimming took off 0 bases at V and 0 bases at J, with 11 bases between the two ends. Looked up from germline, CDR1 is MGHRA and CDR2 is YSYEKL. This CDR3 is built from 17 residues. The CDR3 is CASSQDWIGATNEKLFF. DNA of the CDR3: TGCGCCAGCAGCCAAGATTGGATTGGCGCAACTAATGAAAAACTGTTTTTT.